Listed here are 20 T cell receptor beta chains from one sample, sequenced in a study of blood T cell repertoires in COVID-19. Sequencing used immunoSEQ multiplex PCR; TCRdb keeps in-frame clones, though not all of them. This sample has roughly 240,000 clones, with about 91% found just once. The sample consisted of PBMCs or T cells enriched from blood (not recorded which). The receptor source for this set is a middle-aged woman with acute COVID-19.

The count of this clone is one. The chain has TRBV4-1 and TRBJ1-2, with 7 bases lining up with TRBD1. CDR1 MGHRA and CDR2 YSYEKL come from the germline V gene. With 0 bases clipped from V and 4 bases from J, the junction kept 8 bases outside the gene matches. CDR3 length: 16 residues. The CDR3 coding sequence is TGCGCCAGCAGCCAAGAAGGGACAGTGGGACTCTATGGCTACACCTTC. Its protein is CASSQEGTVGLYGYTF.

The CDR3 loop is CASSQPGQGAEAFF. CDR3 bases: TGCGCCAGCAGCCAGCCGGGACAGGGAGCTGAAGCTTTCTTT. The V and J genes are TRBV4-1 and TRBJ1-1, with 9 bases fitting TRBD1. The V gene's germline CDR1 is MGHRA and CDR2 YSYEKL. The CDR3 runs 14 residues. After removal of 3 bases from V and 6 bases from J, the junction contained 5 bases not matched to a gene.

This clone was seen more than once but under ten times. This chain uses TRBV19 with TRBJ2-1; 11 bases align to TRBD2. Germline-derived CDR1 and CDR2 are LNHDA and SQIVND (reference sequence). The CDR3 length is 16 residues. The ends lost 5 bases at V and 4 bases at J; junction bases unmatched: 7. The CDR3 loop is CASSGTSGRSYNEQFF. CDR3 coding DNA: TGTGCCAGTAGTGGGACTAGCGGACGTTCTTACAATGAGCAGTTCTTC.

V gene TRBV30 combines with J gene TRBJ1-3; TRBD1 might be the D (5 bases). The ends were cut back, 2 bases at V and 0 bases at J, with 17 bases in the middle. Germline V CDR1 and CDR2: GTSNPN, SVGIG (reference sequence). This CDR3 region has 17 residues. DNA of the CDR3: TGTGCCTGGAGTCGCAGGGTGTGGTCCTCCTCTGGAAACACCATATATTTT. Translation gives CAWSRRVWSSSGNTIYF.

The chain uses TRBV10-1 and TRBJ2-3; 7 bases are a match to TRBD1. V shed 2 bases, J shed 2 bases, and the junction held 4 bases outside the gene matches. The germline gives CDR1 WNHNN, CDR2 SYGVQD (reference sequence). CDR3 length equals 15 residues. CDR3 nucleotides: TGCGCCAGCAGTGAGAGGGGGCTCAACACAGATACGCAGTATTTT. It yields the protein CASSERGLNTDTQYF.

The chain uses TRBV5-6 and TRBJ2-7; D is possibly TRBD1 (6 bases). CDR1 is SGHDT, CDR2 YYEEEE, per germline. V lost 4 bases and J 2 bases, leaving 19 bases between the germline ends. The length of the CDR3 is 16 residues. CDR3 amino acids: CASSQISGENTYEQYF. CDR3 coding DNA: TGTGCCAGCAGCCAGATATCAGGGGAAAATACCTACGAGCAGTACTTC.

The gene calls are TRBV5-1 and TRBJ2-1; TRBD2 agrees at 8 bases. The CDR3 is 16 amino acids. The germline gives CDR1 SGHRS, CDR2 YFSETQ. Trimming removed 0 bases from V and 8 bases from J; junction bases left unmatched: 10. The CDR3 sequence: CASSLGGRIGGDEQFF. In DNA form, the CDR3 reads TGCGCCAGCAGCTTGGGCGGGAGGATAGGGGGTGATGAGCAGTTCTTC.

This clone was seen only a few times. V usage is TRBV19 and J usage is TRBJ1-2; D possibly corresponds to TRBD1 (5 bases). The germline gives CDR1 LNHDA, CDR2 SQIVND (reference sequence). The CDR3 is 14 residues long. The V and J ends lost 5 bases and 0 bases respectively, with 10 bases between them. CDR3: CASSAGDTNYGYTF. The CDR3, as DNA: TGTGCCAGTAGTGCGGGGGATACTAACTATGGCTACACCTTC.

This clone has only one observation. The gene calls are TRBV7-2 and TRBJ2-7; 9 bases align to TRBD2. The germline gives CDR1 SGHTA, CDR2 FQGNSA. V shed 1 base and J 6 bases; nucleotides not matched to a gene: 7. The CDR3 sequence is 15 residues long. Here the CDR3 reads CASSLDGGGAVEQYF. DNA of the CDR3: TGTGCCAGCAGCTTAGACGGCGGGGGGGCCGTCGAGCAGTACTTC.

The J gene is TRBJ2-2, the V gene TRBV7-2, with 8 bases aligning to TRBD1. V gave up 5 bases and J gave up 2 bases; unmatched junction bases: 7. There are 16 residues in the CDR3. Germline CDR1 SGHTA, CDR2 FQGNSA. Here the CDR3 DNA reads TGTGCCAGCAGCCACCGGACAGGGACTAACACCGGGGAGCTGTTTTTT. Protein: CASSHRTGTNTGELFF. Full variable domain (outside the CDR3, taken from reference TRBV7-2 and TRBJ2-2): GAGVSQSPSNKVTEKGKDVELRCDPISGHTALYWYRQSLGQGLEFLIYFQGNSAPDKSGLPSDRFSAERTGGSVSTLTIQRTQQEDSAVYLCASSHRTGTNTGELFFGEGSRLTVL.

The chain uses TRBV11-3 and TRBJ2-1; D possibly corresponds to TRBD1 (6 bases). The V and J ends lost 5 bases and 8 bases respectively, with 16 bases between them. Per germline, CDR1 SGHNT and CDR2 YENEEA. The CDR3 extends over 14 amino acids. CDR3 sequence (DNA): TGTGCCAGCAGCCTCATCGGTGAGGGGGATGAGCAGTTCTTC. Translating gives CASSLIGEGDEQFF. The whole variable domain, remainder taken from reference TRBV11-3 and TRBJ2-1, is EAGVVQSPRYKIIEKKQPVAFWCNPISGHNTLYWYLQNLGQGPELLIRYENEEAVDDSQLPKDRFSAERLKGVDSTLKIQPAELGDSAVYLCASSLIGEGDEQFFGPGTRLTVL.

The V gene is TRBV15, the J gene TRBJ1-1, with TRBD1 as a possible D gene (5 bases). Trimming removed 0 bases at V and 5 bases at J, with 25 bases between. Germline-derived CDR1 and CDR2 are LNHNV and YYDKDF (reference sequence). This CDR3 spans 19 amino acids. The CDR3 region has the DNA TGTGCCACCAGCAGAGATCCCAGCCAGTCGGCGGGGGTAAGGACTGAAGCTTTCTTT. Translating gives CATSRDPSQSAGVRTEAFF.

The chain is built from TRBV5-4 and TRBJ1-1; possibly TRBD1 for D (6 bases). Germline lookup yields CDR1 SGHNT and CDR2 YYREEE (reference sequence). The V end lost 4 bases, the J end lost 1 base, and 8 bases lay between the germline ends. There are 13 residues in the CDR3. The CDR3 DNA sequence: TGTGCCAGCAGCCCGGGACAGAACACTGAAGCTTTCTTT. Its translation: CASSPGQNTEAFF.

The J gene is TRBJ2-3, the V gene TRBV7-9, with 14 bases identical to TRBD2. This CDR3 region has 18 residues. The germline V gene has CDR1 SEHNR and CDR2 FQNEAQ (reference sequence). Trimming at V came to 5 bases and at J to 6 bases, leaving 13 bases not matched to a gene. CDR3 nucleotide sequence: TGTGCCAGCAGCCAACCACGGACTAGCGGGAGGCCTGTGGATACGCAGTATTTT. Its translation: CASSQPRTSGRPVDTQYF.

This chain connects TRBV9 to TRBJ2-5; 9 bases agree with TRBD2. The CDR3 has 14 residues. Germline V gene sequence: CDR1 SGDLS, CDR2 YYNGEE. Trimming at V came to 0 bases and at J to 4 bases, leaving 1 base not matched to a gene. In nucleotides, the CDR3 is TGTGCCAGCAGCGTAGCACTAGCGGGAGAGACCCAGTACTTC. Its protein product is CASSVALAGETQYF.

The genes are TRBV5-1 and TRBJ1-2, with D maybe TRBD1 (6 bases). V was shortened by 0 bases and J by 4 bases, with 13 bases between the two germline ends. The CDR3 spans 15 residues. CDR1 and CDR2 from the germline V gene are SGHRS and YFSETQ. The chain's CDR3 is CASSLEGDQTYGYTF. CDR3 bases: TGCGCCAGCAGCTTGGAGGGGGACCAAACCTATGGCTACACCTTC.

The rearrangement joins TRBV5-5 to TRBJ2-6; D call uncertain. The length of the CDR3 is 16 residues. Germline values: CDR1 SGHKS, CDR2 YYEKEE (reference sequence). The V gene lost 0 bases and the J gene lost 0 bases, with 7 bases spanning the gap. The CDR3 loop reads CASSLVVSSGANVLTF. In nucleotides, the CDR3 is TGTGCCAGCAGCTTGGTGGTCAGCTCTGGGGCCAACGTCCTGACTTTC.

V is TRBV28 and J is TRBJ1-2; D unclear. The CDR3 contains 15 residues. CDR1 and CDR2 from the germline V gene are MDHEN and SYDVKM. V lost 8 bases to trimming and J lost 5 bases, with 21 bases between them. This CDR3 is CASSSGGAGLYGYTF. CDR3 bases: TGTGCCAGCTCCTCTGGAGGAGCGGGGTTATATGGCTACACCTTC.

This sequence joins TRBV14 and TRBJ2-3, with D possibly being TRBD1 (6 bases). Germline lookup yields CDR1 SGHDN and CDR2 FVKESK. The CDR3 totals 15 residues. Trimming shortened V by 1 base and J by 2 bases, and 10 bases separated the two germline ends. CDR3 region: CASSQVGHTTDTQYF. CDR3 nucleotide sequence: TGTGCCAGCAGCCAAGTGGGACACACCACAGATACGCAGTATTTT. Using reference TRBV14 and TRBJ2-3 for the parts outside the CDR3, the full variable domain is EAGVTQFPSHSVIEKGQTVTLRCDPISGHDNLYWYRRVMGKEIKFLLHFVKESKQDESGMPNNRFLAERTGGTYSTLKVQPAELEDSGVYFCASSQVGHTTDTQYFGPGTRLTVL.

In this sample, this clone turned up once. The chain carries TRBV7-9 and TRBJ2-7; weak D call: TRBD2 (5 bases). Trimming cost V 8 bases and J 4 bases, with 12 bases left between them. Germline CDR1 reads SEHNR; CDR2 reads FQNEAQ (reference sequence). This CDR3 comprises 12 residues. The CDR3 DNA reads TGTGCCAGCCGCGGGCTTTCGTACGAGCAGTACTTC. Its protein is CASRGLSYEQYF.